The clone carrying this TCR beta chain was picked up a small number of times. As yet, its antigen is unknown. This sample was taken from a study of T cells in Graves' hyperthyroidism and ophthalmopathy. Study-level findings and limits: Blood also showed most of the thyroid clonotypes that were expanded above 0.001.

TCR beta CDR3 regions were amplified from RNA transcripts. A set of HTBI primers served as the primers for a first-round RT-PCR of the TCR CDR3. TCRdb reprocessed the multiplex PCR reads with MiXCR, giving one entry per CDR3 protein. The sample consists of over 250,000 distinct CDR3 sequences, roughly 13% of them appearing once. It was uncontrolled infection, other autoimmune disease, pregnancy or lactation that excluded patients. Material for sequencing was blood. The TCR comes from a woman aged 40 to 49 with Graves' ophthalmopathy.

DNA of the CDR3: TGCAGTGCTTCCAGATCTAGAGACGGGAACACCATATATTTT. It yields the protein CSASRSRDGNTIYF. The rearrangement uses TRBV20-1 and TRBJ1-3; D gene uncertain. From germline, CDR1 is DFQATT and CDR2 SNEGSKA (reference sequence). This CDR3 has 14 amino acids. Trimming pared 5 bases from V and 7 bases from J, leaving 18 bases between.